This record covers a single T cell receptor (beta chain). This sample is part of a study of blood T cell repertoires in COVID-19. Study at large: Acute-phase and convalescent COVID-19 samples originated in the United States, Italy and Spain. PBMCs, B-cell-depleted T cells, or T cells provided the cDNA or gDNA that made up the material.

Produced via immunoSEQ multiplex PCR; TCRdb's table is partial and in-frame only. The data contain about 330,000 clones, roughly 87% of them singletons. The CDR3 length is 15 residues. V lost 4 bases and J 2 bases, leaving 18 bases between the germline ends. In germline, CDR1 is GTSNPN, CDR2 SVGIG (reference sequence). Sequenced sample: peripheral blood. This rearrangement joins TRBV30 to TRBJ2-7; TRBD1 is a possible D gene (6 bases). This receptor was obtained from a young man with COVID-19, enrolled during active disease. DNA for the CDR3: TGTGCCTGGAATTTCCCCGGCAGGGGAACCTACGAGCAGTACTTC. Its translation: CAWNFPGRGTYEQYF.